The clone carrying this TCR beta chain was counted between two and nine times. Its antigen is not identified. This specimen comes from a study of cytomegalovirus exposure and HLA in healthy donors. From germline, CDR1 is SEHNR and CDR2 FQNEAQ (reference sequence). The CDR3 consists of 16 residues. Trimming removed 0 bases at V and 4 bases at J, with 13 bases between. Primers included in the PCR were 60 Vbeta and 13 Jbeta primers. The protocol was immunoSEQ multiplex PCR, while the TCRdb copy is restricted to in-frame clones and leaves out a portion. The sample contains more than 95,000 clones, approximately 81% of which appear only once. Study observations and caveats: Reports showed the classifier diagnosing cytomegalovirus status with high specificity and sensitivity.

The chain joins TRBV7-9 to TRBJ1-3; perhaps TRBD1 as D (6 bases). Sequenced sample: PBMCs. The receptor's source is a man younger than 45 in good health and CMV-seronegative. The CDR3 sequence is CASSLAQGLIGNTIYF. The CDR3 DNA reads TGTGCCAGCAGCTTAGCGCAGGGGCTCATCGGAAACACCATATATTTT.